Below are 17 T cell receptor beta chains sequenced from a single sample in a study of cytomegalovirus exposure and HLA in healthy donors. Use of 60 Vbeta and 13 Jbeta primers characterized the PCR. TCRdb's copy holds only in-frame clones and misses some; the assay was immunoSEQ multiplex PCR. Of more than 110,000 clones listed, 70% are singletons. Sequenced input: PBMCs. The receptors here all came from an older woman in good health and CMV-seropositive.

V gene TRBV19 combines with J gene TRBJ1-1; a weak D match, TRBD1 (5 bases). V lost 7 bases to trimming and J lost 2 bases, with 11 bases between them. The germline CDR1 and CDR2 sequences are LNHDA and SQIVND (reference sequence). The CDR3 runs 13 residues. For the CDR3, the DNA is TGTGCCAGTAAGGGACTTCCAAACACTGAAGCTTTCTTT. It is translated as CASKGLPNTEAFF.

The J gene is TRBJ2-7, the V gene TRBV14; no definite D call. The CDR3 extends over 14 amino acids. V lost 1 base, J lost 1 base, and 8 bases lay in between. The germline CDR1 and CDR2 sequences are SGHDN and FVKESK. The CDR3 DNA follows: TGTGCCAGCAGCCAAGGAGGATTGTCCTACGAGCAGTACTTC. Translating gives CASSQGGLSYEQYF.

The chain has TRBV14 and TRBJ2-1; D may be TRBD2 (5 bases). This CDR3 is built from 14 residues. Germline V gene lookup returns CDR1 SGHDN and CDR2 FVKESK. Trimming pared 0 bases from V and 14 bases from J, leaving 17 bases between. The CDR3 nucleotides read TGTGCCAGCAGCCAAGATTCCGTCGGGGTAAGGAAGTTCTTC. It specifies CASSQDSVGVRKFF.

This clone appeared a single time. The same CDR3 can be traced to other DNA sequences in this sample. The V call is TRBV5-1, the J call TRBJ2-1; 12 positions agree with TRBD2. This CDR3 is built from 15 residues. V lost 0 bases to trimming and J lost 9 bases; unmatched junction nucleotides: 4. Germline assignment: CDR1 SGHRS and CDR2 YFSETQ. This CDR3 reads CASSLEGLAGGEQFF. The CDR3 nucleotides read TGCGCCAGCAGCTTGGAGGGACTAGCGGGTGGTGAGCAGTTCTTC.

The chain joins TRBV15 to TRBJ2-7; TRBD2 agrees at 8 bases. Germline loops: CDR1 LNHNV, CDR2 YYDKDF (reference sequence). The ends lost 1 base at V and 6 bases at J; junction bases unmatched: 5. The CDR3 length is 14 residues. The CDR3 sequence: CATSRGGLVSEQYF. The CDR3 bases are TGTGCCACCAGCAGAGGGGGACTAGTCTCCGAGCAGTACTTC.

This chain links TRBV11-3 with TRBJ2-7; 8 positions agree with TRBD2. This CDR3 is 15 amino acids long. Trimming took 3 bases from V and 4 from J; bases not matched to a gene: 8. Germline V gene sequence: CDR1 SGHNT, CDR2 YENEEA. CDR3 sequence: CASSFASGSTYEQYF. CDR3 nucleotide sequence: TGTGCCAGCAGCTTCGCAAGCGGGAGTACGTACGAGCAGTACTTC. Based on the CDR3 plus reference TRBV11-3 and TRBJ2-7, the full variable domain is EAGVVQSPRYKIIEKKQPVAFWCNPISGHNTLYWYLQNLGQGPELLIRYENEEAVDDSQLPKDRFSAERLKGVDSTLKIQPAELGDSAVYLCASSFASGSTYEQYFGPGTRLTVT.

This clone occurred a few times. This chain uses TRBV28 with TRBJ2-7; no reliable D call. The CDR3 loop spans 14 amino acids. The V gene's germline CDR1 is MDHEN and CDR2 SYDVKM. Trimming took 6 bases from V and 0 from J, leaving 12 bases between them. CDR3 in amino acids: CASRQEGISYEQYF. CDR3 nucleotide sequence: TGTGCCAGCAGGCAGGAAGGAATCTCCTACGAGCAGTACTTC.

This chain connects TRBV2 to TRBJ1-2; D is unresolved. This CDR3 has 15 residues. Germline CDR1 SNHLY, CDR2 FYNNEI. Between the trimmed V and J ends, which lost 4 bases and 4 bases, there was a span of 16 bases. CDR3 protein: CASSVEGRGAYGYTF. In DNA form, the CDR3 reads TGTGCCAGCAGTGTAGAGGGTCGGGGAGCCTATGGCTACACCTTC.

The V and J genes are TRBV29-1 and TRBJ2-7; tentative D call: TRBD1 (6 bases). Per germline, CDR1 SQVTM and CDR2 ANQGSEA. This CDR3 region has 12 residues. V was clipped by 4 bases and J by 5 bases, with 12 bases between them. The CDR3 DNA reads as TGCAGCGTTGCACAGGGCCCCGACGAGCAGTACTTC. As protein: CSVAQGPDEQYF.

This chain connects TRBV11-3 to TRBJ2-3; a possible D gene is TRBD2 (6 bases). Germline values: CDR1 SGHNT, CDR2 YENEEA. There are 14 residues in the CDR3. The V and J ends lost 5 bases and 10 bases respectively, with 19 bases between them. The CDR3, as DNA: TGTGCCAGCAGCCCCGGGACTGGAAAGGGTGCGCAGTATTTT. Encoded protein: CASSPGTGKGAQYF.

This clone was counted between two and nine times. The chain is built from TRBV2 and TRBJ1-5; 7 nucleotides agree with TRBD1. Germline V gene data show CDR1 as SNHLY and CDR2 as FYNNEI. V lost 6 bases to trimming and J lost 1 base; unmatched junction nucleotides: 0. There are 13 residues in the CDR3. The CDR3 reads CASRGQSNQPQHF. CDR3 nucleotides: TGTGCCAGCAGGGGACAGAGCAATCAGCCCCAGCATTTT.

V and J are TRBV5-1 and TRBJ2-7, with a tentative D call TRBD2 (5 bases). The CDR3 is 13 amino acids. Germline V gene data show CDR1 as SGHRS and CDR2 as YFSETQ. V was shortened by 0 bases and J by 3 bases, with 7 bases between the two germline ends. CDR3 DNA: TGCGCCAGCAGCTTGGCCGAGGGCTACGAGCAGTACTTC. Translating it yields CASSLAEGYEQYF.

CDR3 region: CASSVDPLGGSYNEQFF. The DNA for the CDR3 is TGTGCCAGCAGCGTCGATCCTCTCGGGGGCTCCTACAATGAGCAGTTCTTC. The chain recombines TRBV9 with TRBJ2-1, with D perhaps TRBD2 (6 bases). The V and J ends lost 2 bases and 0 bases respectively, with 15 bases between them. Germline CDR1 and CDR2: SGDLS and YYNGEE. The CDR3 contains 17 residues. Based on the CDR3 plus reference TRBV9 and TRBJ2-1, the full variable domain is DSGVTQTPKHLITATGQRVTLRCSPRSGDLSVYWYQQSLDQGLQFLIQYYNGEERAKGNILERFSAQQFPDLHSELNLSSLELGDSALYFCASSVDPLGGSYNEQFFGPGTRLTVL.

V usage is TRBV2 and J usage is TRBJ2-7; TRBD1 matches at 10 bases. The germline V gene encodes CDR1 SNHLY and CDR2 FYNNEI. The CDR3 consists of 17 residues. V was clipped by 3 bases and J by 3 bases; unmatched bases: 11. The CDR3 DNA follows: TGTGCCAGCAGTGATACCCCTCCGACAGGGGGCTACTACGAGCAGTACTTC. This codes for CASSDTPPTGGYYEQYF.

The chain joins TRBV5-1 to TRBJ2-1, with 12 bases lining up with TRBD2. Germline V gives CDR1 SGHRS, CDR2 YFSETQ. The CDR3 loop spans 15 amino acids. V was pared by 4 bases and J by 5 bases, with 4 bases of the junction left unmatched. In DNA form, the CDR3 reads TGCGCCAGCAGCAGGACTAGCGGGAATAACAATGAGCAGTTCTTC. Translating gives CASSRTSGNNNEQFF. Combining the CDR3 with reference TRBV5-1 and TRBJ2-1 gives the whole variable domain KAGVTQTPRYLIKTRGQQVTLSCSPISGHRSVSWYQQTPGQGLQFLFEYFSETQRNKGNFPGRFSGRQFSNSRSEMNVSTLELGDSALYLCASSRTSGNNNEQFFGPGTRLTVL.

The V call is TRBV5-1, the J call TRBJ2-1; 7 bases line up with TRBD2. This CDR3 has 16 residues. V gave up 4 bases and J gave up 10 bases; unmatched junction bases: 17. Germline loops: CDR1 SGHRS, CDR2 YFSETQ. In DNA, the CDR3 is TGCGCCAGCAGCGTGATAACTAGCGCGAAGAACCAGGAGCAGTTCTTC. Translation gives CASSVITSAKNQEQFF.

The rearrangement joins TRBV6-5 to TRBJ1-2; a weak D match, TRBD1 (6 bases). Trimming removed 4 bases at V and 4 bases at J, with 10 bases between. The germline V gene has CDR1 MNHEY and CDR2 SVGAGI. The CDR3 is 13 residues long. The CDR3 DNA sequence: TGTGCCAGCAGTTCAGGACAGCGCTATGGCTACACCTTC. Translated: CASSSGQRYGYTF.